This passage covers 7 T cell receptor beta chains from one sample sequenced in a study of cytomegalovirus exposure and HLA in healthy donors (dated by TCRdb to 2017 to 2019). Receptors were amplified or captured by the immunoSEQ multiplex PCR assay. For the multiplex PCR, a mixture combining 60 forward primers for TCR Vbeta segments and 13 reverse primers for TCR Jbeta segments was used. What TCRdb holds here is the immuneACCESS table cut down to in-frame rearrangements. Part of the clones is not present; checked against another copy, under half of the missing clones reflect an unresolved V gene, and the others are unexplained. Per the sample table, the count is about 200,000 clones. The biggest ten clones account for around 0.7% of the sample. Sequencing input: PBMCs. The receptors shown here come from a boy younger than 18 in good health and CMV-seronegative.

The rearrangement uses TRBV4-2 and TRBJ1-2; D is unresolved. Germline assignment: CDR1 LGHNA and CDR2 YNFKEQ. The CDR3 totals 14 residues. V was pared by 0 bases and J by 7 bases, with 12 bases between. CDR3 residues: CASSQDYSSTGYTF. The CDR3 nucleotides are TGTGCCAGCAGCCAAGATTACAGTTCCACTGGCTACACCTTC.

This chain links TRBV6-4 with TRBJ2-3; a weak D match, TRBD2 (6 bases). The V and J ends lost 11 bases and 5 bases respectively, with 17 bases between them. This CDR3 has 13 residues. Germline CDR1 MRHNA, CDR2 SNTAGT. The CDR3, as DNA: TGTGCCTGCGCTTCGGGAGCAGAAGATACGCAGTATTTT. Protein product: CACASGAEDTQYF.

This rearrangement joins TRBV2 to TRBJ2-5; 7 bases are a match to TRBD2. J gave up 5 bases and V 7 bases, and 10 bases lay outside the gene matches. The V gene's germline CDR1 is SNHLY and CDR2 FYNNEI. The CDR3 contains 14 residues. CDR3 in amino acids: CASKTGGSRETQYF. CDR3 DNA sequence: TGTGCCAGCAAGACGGGGGGATCCCGTGAGACCCAGTACTTC.

The chain uses TRBV30 and TRBJ1-4; weak D call: TRBD1 (6 bases). V lost 4 bases to trimming and J lost 8 bases, with 23 bases between them. Germline V gene data show CDR1 as GTSNPN and CDR2 as SVGIG (reference sequence). CDR3 length equals 16 residues. CDR3 protein: CAWNGQGTRLGEKLFF. The CDR3 DNA follows: TGTGCCTGGAATGGGCAGGGGACAAGACTTGGGGAAAAACTGTTTTTT.

V is TRBV5-6 and J is TRBJ1-2, with D possibly TRBD1 on 6 matching bases. V was shortened by 4 bases and J by 8 bases, with 21 bases between the two germline ends. Germline values: CDR1 SGHDT, CDR2 YYEEEE. This CDR3 spans 15 amino acids. In DNA form, the CDR3 reads TGTGCCAGCAGCCAAACCTACAGGGCCTTGGGGGGCTACACCTTC. Translated: CASSQTYRALGGYTF.

The chain has TRBV19 and TRBJ2-1; D unresolved. CDR3 length: 14 amino acids. V dropped 6 bases and J dropped 4 bases, with 13 bases sitting between them. Germline V lookup: CDR1 LNHDA, CDR2 SQIVND (reference sequence). CDR3 nucleotide sequence: TGTGCCAGTAGGAAAGAAACAGCTTACAATGAGCAGTTCTTC. Encoded protein: CASRKETAYNEQFF.

The gene calls are TRBV10-2 and TRBJ1-1, with D possibly being TRBD1 (5 bases). The CDR3 sequence is 11 residues long. V lost 4 bases and J 6 bases, leaving 6 bases between the germline ends. The germline V gene has CDR1 WSHSY and CDR2 SAAADI. CDR3 in DNA: TGCGCCAGCAGTGGGGGGGCTGAAGCTTTCTTT. Protein sequence: CASSGGAEAFF.